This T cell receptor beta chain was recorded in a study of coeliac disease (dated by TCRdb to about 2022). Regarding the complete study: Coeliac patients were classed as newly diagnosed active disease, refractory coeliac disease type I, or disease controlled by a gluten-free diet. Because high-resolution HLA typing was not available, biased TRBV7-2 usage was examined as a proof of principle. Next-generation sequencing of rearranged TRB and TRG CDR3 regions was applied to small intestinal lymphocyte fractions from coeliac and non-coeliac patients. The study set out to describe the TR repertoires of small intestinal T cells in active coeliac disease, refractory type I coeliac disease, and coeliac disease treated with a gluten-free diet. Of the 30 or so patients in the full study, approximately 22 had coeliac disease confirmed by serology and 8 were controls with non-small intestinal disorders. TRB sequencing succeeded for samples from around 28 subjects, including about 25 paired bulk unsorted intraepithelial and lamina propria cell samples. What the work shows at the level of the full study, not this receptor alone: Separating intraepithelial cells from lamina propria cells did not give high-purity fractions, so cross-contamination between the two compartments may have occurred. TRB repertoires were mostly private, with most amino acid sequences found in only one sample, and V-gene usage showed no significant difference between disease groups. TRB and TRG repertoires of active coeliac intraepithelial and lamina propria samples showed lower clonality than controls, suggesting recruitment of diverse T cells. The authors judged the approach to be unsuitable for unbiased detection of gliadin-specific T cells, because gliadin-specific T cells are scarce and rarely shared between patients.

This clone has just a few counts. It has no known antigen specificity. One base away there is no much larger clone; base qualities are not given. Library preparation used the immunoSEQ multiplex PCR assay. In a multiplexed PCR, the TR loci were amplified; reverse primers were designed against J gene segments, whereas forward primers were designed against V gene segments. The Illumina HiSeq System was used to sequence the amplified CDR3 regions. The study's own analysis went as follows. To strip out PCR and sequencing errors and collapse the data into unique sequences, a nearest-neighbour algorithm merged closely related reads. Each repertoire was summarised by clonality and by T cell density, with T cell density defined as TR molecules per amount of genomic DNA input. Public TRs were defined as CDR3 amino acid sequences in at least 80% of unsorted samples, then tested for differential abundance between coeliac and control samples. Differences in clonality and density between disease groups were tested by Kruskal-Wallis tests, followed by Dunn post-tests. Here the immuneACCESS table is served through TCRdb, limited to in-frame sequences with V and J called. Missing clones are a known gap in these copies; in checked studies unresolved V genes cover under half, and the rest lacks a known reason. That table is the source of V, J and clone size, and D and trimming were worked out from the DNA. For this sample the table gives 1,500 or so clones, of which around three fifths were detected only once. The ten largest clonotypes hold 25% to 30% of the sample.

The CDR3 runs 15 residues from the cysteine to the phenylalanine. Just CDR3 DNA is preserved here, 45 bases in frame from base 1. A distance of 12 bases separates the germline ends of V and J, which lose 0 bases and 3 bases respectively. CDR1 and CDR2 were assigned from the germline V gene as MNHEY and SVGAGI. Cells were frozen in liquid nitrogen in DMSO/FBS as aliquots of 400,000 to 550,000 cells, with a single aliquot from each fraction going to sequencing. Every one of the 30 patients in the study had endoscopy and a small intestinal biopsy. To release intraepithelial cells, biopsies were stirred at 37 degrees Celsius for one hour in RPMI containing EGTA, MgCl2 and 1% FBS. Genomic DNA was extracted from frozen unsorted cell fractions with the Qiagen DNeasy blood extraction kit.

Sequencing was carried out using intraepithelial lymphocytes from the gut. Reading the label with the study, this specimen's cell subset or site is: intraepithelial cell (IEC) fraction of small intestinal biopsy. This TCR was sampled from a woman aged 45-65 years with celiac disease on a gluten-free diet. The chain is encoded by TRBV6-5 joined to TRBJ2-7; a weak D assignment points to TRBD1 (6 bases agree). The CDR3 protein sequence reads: CASSYSLQGLYEQYF. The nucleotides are TGTGCCAGCAGTTACTCCCTACAGGGCCTCTACGAGCAGTACTTC.